Listed here are 11 T cell receptor beta chains from one sample, sequenced in a study of T cell responses to AZD1222 COVID-19 vaccine. TCRdb's table, derived via immunoSEQ multiplex PCR, lists solely in-frame clones and lacks some. In the table there are some 150,000 clones, about 91% of which are singletons. Source: peripheral blood, taken on day 0 of AZD1222 vaccination. Receptors originate from an adult in good health.

The chain carries TRBV7-2 and TRBJ2-7; D tentatively fits TRBD1 or TRBD2 (5 bases each). Germline V gives CDR1 SGHTA, CDR2 FQGNSA. The CDR3 loop spans 13 amino acids. Trimming stripped 5 bases from V and 9 bases from J, with 17 bases between. Here the CDR3 reads CASSEGTLAGQYF. The CDR3, as DNA: TGTGCCAGCAGCGAAGGGACGCTAGCTGGGCAGTACTTC.

This clone is a singleton in its sample. CDR3: CASSPGRYTEAFF. CDR3 DNA: TGTGCCAGCAGCCCCGGGCGTTACACTGAAGCTTTCTTT. The chain recombines TRBV7-6 with TRBJ1-1; no clear D gene. The V end lost 5 bases, the J end lost 3 bases, and 10 bases lay between the germline ends. The CDR3 extends over 13 amino acids. CDR1 and CDR2 from the germline V gene are SGHVS and FNYEAQ.

This clone was recorded once. V usage is TRBV19 and J usage is TRBJ1-5, with TRBD1 matching 9 bases. The V gene's germline CDR1 is LNHDA and CDR2 SQIVND (reference sequence). The CDR3 extends over 19 amino acids. Trimming removed 3 bases from V and 5 bases from J; junction bases left unmatched: 17. The CDR3 reads CASSIGRTGDFYRDQPQHF. The CDR3 bases are TGTGCCAGTAGTATTGGTAGGACAGGGGACTTCTACCGAGATCAGCCCCAGCATTTT.

This clone was recorded only once. The chain employs TRBV6-2 or TRBV6-3 and TRBJ1-3, with D uncertain. Germline V gives CDR1 MNHEY, CDR2 SVGEGT. The CDR3 is made up of 15 amino acids. V dropped 2 bases and J dropped 0 bases, with 8 bases sitting between them. DNA of the CDR3: TGTGCCAGCAGTTACGGTGAATTCTCTGGAAACACCATATATTTT. This codes for CASSYGEFSGNTIYF.

The gene calls are TRBV5-1 and TRBJ2-7; 10 positions match TRBD1. The CDR3 runs 16 residues. Trimming removed 0 bases from V and 3 bases from J; junction bases left unmatched: 6. Per the germline V gene, CDR1 is SGHRS and CDR2 is YFSETQ. In DNA form, the CDR3 reads TGCGCCAGCAGCTTGGCCAGGGACAGGGGATTCTACGAGCAGTACTTC. This sequence encodes CASSLARDRGFYEQYF.

This chain connects TRBV5-5 to TRBJ2-7, with D uncertain. The CDR3 contains 13 residues. CDR1 SGHKS and CDR2 YYEKEE come from the germline V gene (reference sequence). V was trimmed by 0 bases and J by 5 bases, leaving 9 bases between them. The CDR3 nucleotides are TGTGCCAGCAGCTTGGTCTGGGTTGACGAGCAGTACTTC. Its translation is CASSLVWVDEQYF.

The chain carries TRBV19 and TRBJ2-2, with 7 bases lining up with TRBD1. This CDR3 contains 14 residues. Germline CDR1 is LNHDA and CDR2 is SQIVND (reference sequence). The V gene end was trimmed by 3 bases and the J gene end by 4 bases; junction bases not matched to a gene: 2. For the CDR3, the DNA is TGTGCCAGTAGTATCGACAGGGCCACCGGGGAGCTGTTTTTT. Amino acid sequence: CASSIDRATGELFF.

The chain uses TRBV2 and TRBJ2-3; TRBD2 is a possible D gene (7 bases). V lost 8 bases and J 4 bases, leaving 19 bases between the germline ends. The CDR3 runs 15 residues. In germline, CDR1 is SNHLY, CDR2 FYNNEI. The DNA for the CDR3 is TGTGCCAGCGGAGGAGTCGGGGGGCCATCAGATACGCAGTATTTT. Residues: CASGGVGGPSDTQYF.

The CDR3, as DNA: TGTGCCAGCAGCGTAGTCGAGGCGGGAGGGTATGGCTACACCTTC. Amino acid sequence: CASSVVEAGGYGYTF. This sequence joins TRBV9 and TRBJ1-2; no firm D call. The CDR3 is 15 residues long. Trimming cost V 0 bases and J 5 bases, with 14 bases left between them. The germline V gene has CDR1 SGDLS and CDR2 YYNGEE.

The chain uses TRBV12-3 or TRBV12-4 and TRBJ1-2; D remains ambiguous. V lost 3 bases and J 0 bases, leaving 5 bases between the germline ends. The CDR3 spans 13 residues. CDR3 residues: CASSLRANYGYTF. In DNA form, the CDR3 reads TGTGCCAGCAGTTTGCGAGCTAACTATGGCTACACCTTC.

This clone was seen just once. V is TRBV5-1 and J is TRBJ2-5, with 7 bases aligning to TRBD2. Germline assignment: CDR1 SGHRS and CDR2 YFSETQ. The CDR3 runs to 14 residues. V dropped 4 bases and J dropped 5; count of bases not matched to a gene: 8. This CDR3 reads CASSENGEGETQYF. In nucleotides, the CDR3 is TGCGCCAGCAGCGAAAACGGGGAGGGGGAGACCCAGTACTTC.